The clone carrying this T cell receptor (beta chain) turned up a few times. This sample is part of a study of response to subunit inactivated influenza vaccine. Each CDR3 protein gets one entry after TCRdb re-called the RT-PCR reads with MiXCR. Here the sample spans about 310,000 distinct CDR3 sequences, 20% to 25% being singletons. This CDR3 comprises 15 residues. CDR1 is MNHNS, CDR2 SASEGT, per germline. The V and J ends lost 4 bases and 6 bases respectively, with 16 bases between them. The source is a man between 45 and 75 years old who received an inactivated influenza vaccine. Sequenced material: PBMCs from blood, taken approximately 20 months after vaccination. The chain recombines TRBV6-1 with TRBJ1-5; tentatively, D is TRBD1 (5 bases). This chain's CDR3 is CASSVGTAGGQPQHF. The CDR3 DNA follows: TGTGCCAGCAGTGTAGGGACGGCGGGCGGTCAGCCCCAGCATTTT.